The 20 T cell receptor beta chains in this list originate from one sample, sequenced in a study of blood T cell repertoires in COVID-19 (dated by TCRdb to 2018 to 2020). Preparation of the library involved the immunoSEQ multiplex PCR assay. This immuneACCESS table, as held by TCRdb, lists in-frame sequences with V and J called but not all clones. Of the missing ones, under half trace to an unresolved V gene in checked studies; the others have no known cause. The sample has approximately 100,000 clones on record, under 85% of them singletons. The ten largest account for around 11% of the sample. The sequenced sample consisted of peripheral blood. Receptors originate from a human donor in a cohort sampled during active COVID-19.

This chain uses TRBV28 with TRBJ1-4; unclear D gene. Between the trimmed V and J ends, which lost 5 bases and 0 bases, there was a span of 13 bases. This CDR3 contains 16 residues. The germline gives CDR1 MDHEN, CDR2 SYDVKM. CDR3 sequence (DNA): TGTGCCAGCAGTCACGATAGTCTTGCAACTAATGAAAAACTGTTTTTT. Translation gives CASSHDSLATNEKLFF.

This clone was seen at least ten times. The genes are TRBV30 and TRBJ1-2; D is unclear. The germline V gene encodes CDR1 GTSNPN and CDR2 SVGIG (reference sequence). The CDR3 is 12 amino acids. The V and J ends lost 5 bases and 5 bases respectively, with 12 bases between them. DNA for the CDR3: TGTGCCTGGGCCCTAACCCGGTATGGCTACACCTTC. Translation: CAWALTRYGYTF.

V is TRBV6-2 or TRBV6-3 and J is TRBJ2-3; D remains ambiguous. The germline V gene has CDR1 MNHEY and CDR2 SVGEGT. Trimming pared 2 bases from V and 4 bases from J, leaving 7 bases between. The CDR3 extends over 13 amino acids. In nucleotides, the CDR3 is TGTGCCAGCAGTTACAGCTTGTCAGATACGCAGTATTTT. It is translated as CASSYSLSDTQYF.

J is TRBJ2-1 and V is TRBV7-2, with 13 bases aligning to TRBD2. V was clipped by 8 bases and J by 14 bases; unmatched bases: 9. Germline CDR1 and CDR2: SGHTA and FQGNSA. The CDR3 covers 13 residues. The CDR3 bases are TGTGCCAGCCGACTAGCGGGGGGCAAGGGGGAGTTCTTC. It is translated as CASRLAGGKGEFF.

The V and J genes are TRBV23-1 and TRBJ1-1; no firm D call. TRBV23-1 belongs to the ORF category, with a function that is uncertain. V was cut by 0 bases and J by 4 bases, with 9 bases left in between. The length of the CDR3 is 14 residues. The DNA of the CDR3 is TGCGCCAGCAGTCAATCTTCTGGGAGCACTGAAGCTTTCTTT. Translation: CASSQSSGSTEAFF.

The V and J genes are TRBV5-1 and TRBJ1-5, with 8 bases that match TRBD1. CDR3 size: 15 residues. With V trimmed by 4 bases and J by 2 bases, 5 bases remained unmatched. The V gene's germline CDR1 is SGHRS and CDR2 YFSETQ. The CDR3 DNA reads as TGCGCCAGCAGCCTCGGACAGGGAGGCAATCAGCCCCAGCATTTT. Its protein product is CASSLGQGGNQPQHF.

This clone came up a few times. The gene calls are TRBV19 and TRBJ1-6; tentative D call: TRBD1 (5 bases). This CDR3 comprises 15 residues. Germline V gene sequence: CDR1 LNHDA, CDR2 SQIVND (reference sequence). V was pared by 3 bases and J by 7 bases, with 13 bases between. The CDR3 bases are TGTGCCAGTAGTATGATGGGGGACTCGAATTCACCCCTCCACTTT. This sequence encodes CASSMMGDSNSPLHF.

The CDR3 sequence: CASSHVPGAGGNSPLHF. CDR3 sequence (DNA): TGTGCCAGCAGCCATGTCCCGGGCGCAGGGGGGAATTCACCCCTCCACTTT. The V call is TRBV5-6, the J call TRBJ1-6; 7 bases are shared with TRBD1. V lost 4 bases, J lost 7 bases, and 14 bases stayed unmatched. This CDR3 is built from 17 residues. Germline V gene sequence: CDR1 SGHDT, CDR2 YYEEEE.

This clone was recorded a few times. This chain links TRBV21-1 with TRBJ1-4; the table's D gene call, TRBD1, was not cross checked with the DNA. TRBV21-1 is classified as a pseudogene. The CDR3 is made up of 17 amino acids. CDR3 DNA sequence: TGTGCCAGCAGCAAACCATCGGGCGGGACAGGGCGACGAAAAACTGTTTTT. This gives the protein CASSKPSGGTGRRKTVF.

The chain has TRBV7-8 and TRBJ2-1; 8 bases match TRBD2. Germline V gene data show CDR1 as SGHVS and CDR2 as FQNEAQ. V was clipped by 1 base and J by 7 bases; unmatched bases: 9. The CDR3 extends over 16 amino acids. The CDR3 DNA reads TGTGCCAGCAGCTTAGTGTCCGGAGCGGGGGTTAATGAGCAGTTCTTC. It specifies CASSLVSGAGVNEQFF. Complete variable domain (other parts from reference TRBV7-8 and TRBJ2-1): GAGVSQSPRYKVAKRGQDVALRCDPISGHVSLFWYQQALGQGPEFLTYFQNEAQLDKSGLPSDRFFAERPEGSVSTLKIQRTQQEDSAVYLCASSLVSGAGVNEQFFGPGTRLTVL.

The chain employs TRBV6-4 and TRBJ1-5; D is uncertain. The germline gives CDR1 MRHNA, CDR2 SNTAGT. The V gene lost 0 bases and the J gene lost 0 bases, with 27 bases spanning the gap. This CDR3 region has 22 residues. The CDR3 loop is CASSDSLHLKSPELYSNQPQHF. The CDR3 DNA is TGTGCCAGCAGTGACTCCCTCCATTTAAAGTCGCCCGAACTGTATAGCAATCAGCCCCAGCATTTT.

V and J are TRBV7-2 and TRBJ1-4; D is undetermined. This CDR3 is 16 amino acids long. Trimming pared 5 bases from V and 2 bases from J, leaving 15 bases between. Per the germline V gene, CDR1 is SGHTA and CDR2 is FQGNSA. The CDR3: CASSPRGSRTNEKLFF. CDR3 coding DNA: TGTGCCAGCAGCCCACGGGGAAGCCGGACTAATGAAAAACTGTTTTTT.

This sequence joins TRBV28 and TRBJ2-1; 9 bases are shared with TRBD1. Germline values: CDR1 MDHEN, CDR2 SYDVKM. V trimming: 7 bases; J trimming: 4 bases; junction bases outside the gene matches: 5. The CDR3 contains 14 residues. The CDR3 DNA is TGTGCCAGCATTAACAGGGGGCCATACAATGAGCAGTTCTTC. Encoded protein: CASINRGPYNEQFF.

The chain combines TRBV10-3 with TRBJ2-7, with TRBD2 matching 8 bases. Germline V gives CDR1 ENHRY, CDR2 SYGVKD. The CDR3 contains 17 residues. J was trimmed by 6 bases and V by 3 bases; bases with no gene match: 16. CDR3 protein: CAISDPVGIAGKGEQYF. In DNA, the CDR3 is TGTGCCATCAGTGACCCGGTTGGGATAGCGGGGAAGGGCGAGCAGTACTTC.

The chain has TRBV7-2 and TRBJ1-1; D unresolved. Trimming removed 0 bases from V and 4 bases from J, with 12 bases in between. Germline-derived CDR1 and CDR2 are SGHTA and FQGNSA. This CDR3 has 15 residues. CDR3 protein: CASSLALAGSTEAFF. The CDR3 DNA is TGTGCCAGCAGCTTAGCCCTCGCGGGGAGCACTGAAGCTTTCTTT.

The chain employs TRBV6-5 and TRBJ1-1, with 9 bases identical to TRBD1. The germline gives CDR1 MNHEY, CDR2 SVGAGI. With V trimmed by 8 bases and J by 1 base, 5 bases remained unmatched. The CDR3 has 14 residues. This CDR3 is CASGKTGGNTEAFF. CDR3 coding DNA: TGTGCCAGCGGAAAGACAGGGGGGAACACTGAAGCTTTCTTT.

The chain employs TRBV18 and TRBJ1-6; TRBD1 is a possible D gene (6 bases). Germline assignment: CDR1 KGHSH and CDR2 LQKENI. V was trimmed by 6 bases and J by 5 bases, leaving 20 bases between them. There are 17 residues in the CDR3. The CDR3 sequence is CASSQGTPYHDNSPLHF. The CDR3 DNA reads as TGTGCCAGCTCCCAGGGGACACCCTATCACGATAATTCACCCCTCCACTTT.

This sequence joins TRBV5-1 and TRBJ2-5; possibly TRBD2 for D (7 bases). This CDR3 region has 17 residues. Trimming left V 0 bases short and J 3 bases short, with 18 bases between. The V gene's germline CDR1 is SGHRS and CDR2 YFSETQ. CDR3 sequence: CASSLAVRGSGEETQYF. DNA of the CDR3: TGCGCCAGCAGCTTGGCCGTTAGGGGGAGCGGGGAAGAGACCCAGTACTTC.

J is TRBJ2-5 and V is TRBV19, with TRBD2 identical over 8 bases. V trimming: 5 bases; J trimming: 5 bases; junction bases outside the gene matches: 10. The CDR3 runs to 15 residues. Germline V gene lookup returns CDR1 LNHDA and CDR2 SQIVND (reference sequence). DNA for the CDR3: TGTGCCAGTAGTTACGGCGAGCGGGGGATTGAGACCCAGTACTTC. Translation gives CASSYGERGIETQYF.

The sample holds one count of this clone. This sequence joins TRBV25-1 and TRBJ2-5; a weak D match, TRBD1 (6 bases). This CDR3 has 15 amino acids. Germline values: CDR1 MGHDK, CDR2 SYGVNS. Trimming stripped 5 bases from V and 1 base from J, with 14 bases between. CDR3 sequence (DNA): TGTGCCAGCAGTCCCCTAGACAGGTTCCAAGAGACCCAGTACTTC. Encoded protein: CASSPLDRFQETQYF. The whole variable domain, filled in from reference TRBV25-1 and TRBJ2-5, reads EADIYQTPRYLVIGTGKKITLECSQTMGHDKMYWYQQDPGMELHLIHYSYGVNSTEKGDLSSESTVSRIRTEHFPLTLESARPSHTSQYLCASSPLDRFQETQYFGPGTRLLVL.